The 7 T cell receptor beta chains reported below all come from one sample, sequenced in a study of cytomegalovirus exposure and HLA in healthy donors. Primers: 60 Vbeta forward and 13 Jbeta reverse. The data were produced by immunoSEQ multiplex PCR, yet TCRdb's version contains in-frame clones alone and is incomplete. The sample lists under 300,000 clones, 84% occurring once. The sample taken for sequencing was PBMCs. These receptors were collected from a middle-aged woman in good health and CMV-seropositive.

The rearrangement uses TRBV5-1 and TRBJ1-4; D is unresolved. This CDR3 is built from 17 residues. Germline V lookup: CDR1 SGHRS, CDR2 YFSETQ. Trimming took off 4 bases at V and 4 bases at J, with 20 bases between the two ends. The CDR3 here is CASSPAGDRTLNEKLFF. In DNA form, the CDR3 reads TGCGCCAGCAGCCCAGCCGGAGACCGTACTCTTAATGAAAAACTGTTTTTT.

This chain links TRBV28 with TRBJ2-6; D is perhaps TRBD2 (6 bases). Trimming pared 4 bases from V and 1 base from J, leaving 17 bases between. The length of the CDR3 is 18 residues. Germline-derived CDR1 and CDR2 are MDHEN and SYDVKM. The CDR3 bases are TGTGCCAGCAGTTCCCAAAGGGGACTGACTTCTGGGGCCAACGTCCTGACTTTC. It yields the protein CASSSQRGLTSGANVLTF.

This clone has just one count. The chain has TRBV7-9 and TRBJ1-1; D is possibly TRBD1 (5 bases). Trimming shortened V by 4 bases and J by 4 bases, and 10 bases separated the two germline ends. The CDR3 spans 13 residues. Germline V gene lookup returns CDR1 SEHNR and CDR2 FQNEAQ (reference sequence). The CDR3 DNA sequence: TGTGCCAGCAGCTCAGGGTTGGGCACTGAAGCTTTCTTT. Protein product: CASSSGLGTEAFF.

The chain uses TRBV19 and TRBJ2-5; 7 bases are shared with TRBD2. Germline V lookup: CDR1 LNHDA, CDR2 SQIVND (reference sequence). V was pared by 5 bases and J by 7 bases, with 7 bases of the junction left unmatched. The CDR3 spans 13 residues. The CDR3 DNA reads as TGTGCCAGTAGTTTCCAAACGGGAGGGACCCAGTACTTC. Protein product: CASSFQTGGTQYF.

This chain uses TRBV6-5 with TRBJ2-1; TRBD2 aligns across 12 bases. V shed 5 bases, J shed 6 bases, and the junction held 5 bases outside the gene matches. This CDR3 comprises 15 residues. The germline V gene encodes CDR1 MNHEY and CDR2 SVGAGI. CDR3 protein: CASSAGTSGFNEQFF. DNA of the CDR3: TGTGCCAGCAGTGCGGGGACTAGCGGGTTCAATGAGCAGTTCTTC.

The chain combines TRBV7-6 with TRBJ2-7, with D possibly TRBD1 on 5 matching bases. Germline V gene data show CDR1 as SGHVS and CDR2 as FNYEAQ. The CDR3 has 13 amino acids. The ends were cut back, 5 bases at V and 1 base at J, with 9 bases in the middle. DNA of the CDR3: TGTGCCAGCAGCCTGACAGAGTCCTACGAGCAGTACTTC. Amino acids: CASSLTESYEQYF. The complete variable domain, with remaining parts taken from reference TRBV7-6 and TRBJ2-7, reads GAGVSQSPRYKVTKRGQDVALRCDPISGHVSLYWYRQALGQGPEFLTYFNYEAQQDKSGLPNDRFSAERPEGSISTLTIQRTEQRDSAMYRCASSLTESYEQYFGPGTRLTVT.

This clone has only one observation. The chain is built from TRBV30 and TRBJ1-3; D not resolved. This CDR3 spans 15 amino acids. CDR1 GTSNPN and CDR2 SVGIG come from the germline V gene (reference sequence). V was cut by 3 bases and J by 2 bases, with 14 bases left in between. DNA for the CDR3: TGTGCCTGGAGCGACGTCCTAGCCACTGGAAACACCATATATTTT. This codes for CAWSDVLATGNTIYF.